A single sample is the source of the 11 T cell receptor beta chains below, sequenced in a study of blood T cell repertoires in COVID-19. The protocol was immunoSEQ multiplex PCR, while the TCRdb copy is restricted to in-frame clones and leaves out a portion. The sample shows a few hundred thousand clones, around 80% of them seen only once. The specimen was PBMCs or T cells enriched from blood (not recorded which). The origin of the receptors is a man aged 30 to 39 with acute COVID-19.

The V call is TRBV25-1, the J call TRBJ2-1; a weak D match, TRBD2 (6 bases). CDR1 and CDR2 (germline): MGHDK, SYGVNS. The CDR3 extends over 13 amino acids. Trimming shortened V by 10 bases and J by 10 bases, and 20 bases separated the two germline ends. CDR3 sequence: CATQDYPEGEQFF. The CDR3 nucleotides are TGTGCCACCCAGGACTACCCCGAAGGCGAGCAGTTCTTC.

This clone was picked up one time. V is TRBV19 and J is TRBJ2-1; TRBD2 matches at 12 bases. The CDR3 runs 20 residues. The germline CDR1 and CDR2 sequences are LNHDA and SQIVND (reference sequence). Trimming at V came to 5 bases and at J to 0 bases, leaving 14 bases not matched to a gene. The CDR3 sequence is CASSPKSGLAGQSSYNEQFF. DNA of the CDR3: TGTGCCAGTAGTCCGAAATCGGGACTAGCGGGTCAAAGCTCCTACAATGAGCAGTTCTTC.

As for this clone: This specimen includes other DNA sequences encoding the same CDR3. J is TRBJ1-1 and V is TRBV6-5; maybe TRBD1 (5 bases). The germline CDR1 and CDR2 sequences are MNHEY and SVGAGI. Trimming took 2 bases from V and 1 from J, leaving 5 bases between them. The CDR3 has 13 amino acids. The CDR3 sequence is CASSYQGNTEAFF. CDR3 sequence (DNA): TGTGCCAGCAGTTACCAGGGGAACACTGAAGCTTTCTTT.

This clone appeared a single time. This sequence joins TRBV5-1 and TRBJ1-4; the match to TRBD1 covers 8 bases. Per germline, CDR1 SGHRS and CDR2 YFSETQ. CDR3 length: 14 amino acids. The ends lost 4 bases at V and 8 bases at J; junction bases unmatched: 7. The CDR3 protein is CASSRDRGGEKLFF. CDR3 sequence (DNA): TGCGCCAGCAGCCGAGACAGGGGAGGCGAAAAACTGTTTTTT.

This chain joins TRBV27 and TRBJ2-7; D is perhaps TRBD2 (5 bases). The V gene lost 0 bases and the J gene lost 8 bases, with 11 bases spanning the gap. CDR1 and CDR2 (germline): MNHEY, SMNVEV (reference sequence). The CDR3 spans 13 residues. This CDR3 is CASSLSRAYKQYV. CDR3 sequence (DNA): TGTGCCAGCAGTTTATCGAGGGCATATAAGCAGTACGTC.

The CDR3 DNA sequence: TGTGCCAGCAGCTTACGACAGGGGAATGAAAAACTGTTTTTT. It encodes CASSLRQGNEKLFF. V gene TRBV7-2 combines with J gene TRBJ1-4, with 8 bases matching TRBD1. There are 14 residues in the CDR3. Unmatched junction bases numbered 1, after V lost 2 bases and J lost 5 bases. Germline V gene lookup returns CDR1 SGHTA and CDR2 FQGNSA.

J is TRBJ1-4 and V is TRBV6-1, with D possibly matching TRBD1 (5 bases). Germline lookup yields CDR1 MNHNS and CDR2 SASEGT. The CDR3 contains 16 residues. Deletions cut 2 bases from V and 4 bases from J, with 14 bases between. CDR3: CASSENGAGLNEKLFF. The CDR3 nucleotides are TGTGCCAGCAGTGAAAACGGCGCAGGGCTTAATGAAAAACTGTTTTTT.

This chain uses TRBV6-5 with TRBJ2-3; 8 positions match TRBD2. CDR1 and CDR2 from the germline V gene are MNHEY and SVGAGI. CDR3 length: 14 residues. J was trimmed by 2 bases and V by 6 bases; bases with no gene match: 4. CDR3 amino acids: CASSRGLDTDTQYF. The CDR3 DNA sequence: TGTGCCAGCAGCAGGGGACTAGACACAGATACGCAGTATTTT.

The chain has TRBV15 and TRBJ1-5, with TRBD1 matching 8 bases. This CDR3 comprises 15 residues. The germline gives CDR1 LNHNV, CDR2 YYDKDF (reference sequence). The V gene end was trimmed by 1 base and the J gene end by 7 bases; junction bases not matched to a gene: 6. This chain's CDR3 is CATSRGGQGGQPQHF. The CDR3 nucleotides are TGTGCCACCAGCAGAGGCGGACAGGGAGGGCAGCCCCAGCATTTT. Combining the CDR3 with reference TRBV15 and TRBJ1-5 gives the whole variable domain DAMVIQNPRYQVTQFGKPVTLSCSQTLNHNVMYWYQQKSSQAPKLLFHYYDKDFNNEADTPDNFQSRRPNTSFCFLDIRSPGLGDTAMYLCATSRGGQGGQPQHFGDGTRLSIL.

This chain connects TRBV19 to TRBJ1-5; no clear D gene. V was pared by 6 bases and J by 6 bases, with 9 bases between. Looked up from germline, CDR1 is LNHDA and CDR2 is SQIVND (reference sequence). The CDR3 spans 12 residues. DNA for the CDR3: TGTGCCAGTAGCGGGAATCTTCAGCCCCAGCATTTT. This encodes CASSGNLQPQHF.

The chain is built from TRBV5-1 and TRBJ2-2, with 12 positions matching TRBD2. This CDR3 has 18 residues. The junction had 16 bases not matched to a gene; V was cut back by 4 bases and J by 9 bases. Germline CDR1 SGHRS, CDR2 YFSETQ. CDR3 bases: TGCGCCAGCAGCCCCCCGGCTACTAGCGGGGGGTTTCATCGGGAGCTGTTTTTT. It specifies CASSPPATSGGFHRELFF. Full variable domain (missing parts from reference TRBV5-1 and TRBJ2-2): KAGVTQTPRYLIKTRGQQVTLSCSPISGHRSVSWYQQTPGQGLQFLFEYFSETQRNKGNFPGRFSGRQFSNSRSEMNVSTLELGDSALYLCASSPPATSGGFHRELFFGEGSRLTVL.